These 28 T cell receptor beta chains share one sample of origin, sequenced in a study of shared clonotypes between healthy human individuals. Clones were sequenced by immunoSEQ multiplex PCR, and TCRdb holds only the in-frame ones, with some missing. The repertoire consists of roughly 600,000 clones, with about 98% occurring once and the leading ten covering roughly 0.29%. Selected positively for CCR7 and CD45RO-negative, naive CD8 cells excluded terminally differentiated effector memory CD45RA+ cells. The sequencing input was naive CD8+ T cells sorted from blood. These TCRs come from a man aged 30-40 years in good health.

The chain uses TRBV5-1 and TRBJ2-2; D possibly corresponds to TRBD2 (5 bases). Trimming took 5 bases from V and 5 from J, leaving 10 bases between them. CDR3 length: 13 residues. CDR1 is SGHRS and CDR2 is YFSETQ in the germline V gene. CDR3 protein: CASSWEWTGELFF. The CDR3 nucleotides are TGCGCCAGCAGTTGGGAGTGGACCGGGGAGCTGTTTTTT.

With regard to this clone: Other DNA sequences in the same sample also yield this CDR3. The V gene is TRBV29-1, the J gene TRBJ1-2; D might be TRBD1 (6 bases). In germline, CDR1 is SQVTM, CDR2 ANQGSEA. This CDR3 comprises 13 residues. V dropped 3 bases and J dropped 0 bases, with 8 bases sitting between them. CDR3 protein: CSVDRDTNYGYTF. The CDR3 coding sequence is TGCAGCGTTGATCGGGACACTAACTATGGCTACACCTTC.

In nucleotides, the CDR3 is TGTGCCAGCAGCTCCCAAACGATTCTAGCGGGAGTCTACGAGCAGTACTTC. It specifies CASSSQTILAGVYEQYF. The chain carries TRBV13 and TRBJ2-7; 10 bases map to TRBD2. The germline V gene encodes CDR1 PRHDT and CDR2 FYEKMQ (reference sequence). V lost 4 bases to trimming and J lost 3 bases; unmatched junction nucleotides: 12. This CDR3 region has 17 residues.

The V call is TRBV5-1, the J call TRBJ2-7, with 9 positions matching TRBD1. The CDR3 has 14 residues. V was pared by 5 bases and J by 3 bases, with 6 bases of the junction left unmatched. Germline CDR1 is SGHRS and CDR2 is YFSETQ. This CDR3 is CASSLPGQGYEQYF. The CDR3 DNA reads TGCGCCAGCAGTCTACCGGGACAGGGCTACGAGCAGTACTTC.

This clone occurred once. This same CDR3 is encoded by further DNA sequences in the sample. The chain is built from TRBV9 and TRBJ2-7; 8 nucleotides agree with TRBD2. Unmatched junction bases numbered 2, after V lost 0 bases and J lost 6 bases. Germline CDR1 is SGDLS and CDR2 is YYNGEE. The CDR3 totals 13 residues. This CDR3 is CASSVVSGGEQYF. The CDR3 nucleotides are TGTGCCAGCAGCGTAGTAAGCGGGGGCGAGCAGTACTTC.

This chain joins TRBV15 and TRBJ1-5; D may be TRBD1 (5 bases). The CDR3 length is 15 residues. Trimming stripped 0 bases from V and 6 bases from J, with 12 bases between. Per the germline V gene, CDR1 is LNHNV and CDR2 is YYDKDF (reference sequence). DNA for the CDR3: TGTGCCACCAGCAGAGATCGCGAGGGGTTTCAGCCCCAGCATTTT. Protein: CATSRDREGFQPQHF.

The chain employs TRBV5-4 and TRBJ1-5; weak D call: TRBD1 (5 bases). The CDR3 is 15 amino acids. V lost 3 bases, J lost 1 base, and 11 bases lay in between. The germline V gene encodes CDR1 SGHNT and CDR2 YYREEE (reference sequence). The CDR3 DNA sequence: TGTGCCAGCAGCTCGACTTGGGGCAGCAATCAGCCCCAGCATTTT. This codes for CASSSTWGSNQPQHF. The full variable domain, completed using reference TRBV5-4 and TRBJ1-5, is ETGVTQSPTHLIKTRGQQVTLRCSSQSGHNTVSWYQQALGQGPQFIFQYYREEENGRGNFPPRFSGLQFPNYSSELNVNALELDDSALYLCASSSTWGSNQPQHFGDGTRLSIL.

V gene TRBV4-3 combines with J gene TRBJ2-5; the D gene is possibly TRBD1 (5 bases). The CDR3 is made up of 15 amino acids. The V end lost 4 bases, the J end lost 1 base, and 13 bases lay between the germline ends. In germline, CDR1 is LGHNA, CDR2 YSLEER. DNA of the CDR3: TGCGCCAGCAGCCCCAGACAGAATTCCCAAGAGACCCAGTACTTC. Encoded protein: CASSPRQNSQETQYF.

The chain employs TRBV4-1 and TRBJ2-3; TRBD2 is a possible D gene (6 bases). V gave up 2 bases and J gave up 4 bases, with 13 bases separating them. The germline V gene has CDR1 MGHRA and CDR2 YSYEKL. The CDR3 totals 15 residues. The CDR3 reads CASSQTTSSSDTQYF. In DNA form, the CDR3 reads TGCGCCAGCAGCCAAACCACTAGCTCCTCAGATACGCAGTATTTT.

The chain couples TRBV27 to TRBJ2-1; 9 bases line up with TRBD2. Germline values: CDR1 MNHEY, CDR2 SMNVEV (reference sequence). Unmatched junction bases numbered 12, after V lost 5 bases and J lost 7 bases. The CDR3 totals 16 residues. The CDR3 region is CASSSWLAGRMNEQFF. The CDR3, as DNA: TGTGCCAGCAGTAGCTGGCTAGCGGGACGAATGAATGAGCAGTTCTTC.

The rearrangement links TRBV27 to TRBJ2-1, with D possibly matching TRBD2 (5 bases). This CDR3 is 13 amino acids long. Germline V gene sequence: CDR1 MNHEY, CDR2 SMNVEV (reference sequence). Deletions cut 1 base from V and 8 bases from J, with 9 bases between. As DNA, the CDR3 is TGTGCCAGCAGTTTATGGGGAGTCGATGAGCAGTTCTTC. It is translated as CASSLWGVDEQFF.

This chain links TRBV29-1 with TRBJ2-3, with TRBD2 matching 12 bases. V trimming: 2 bases; J trimming: 5 bases; junction bases outside the gene matches: 5. Germline CDR1 reads SQVTM; CDR2 reads ANQGSEA. The length of the CDR3 is 15 residues. The CDR3 reads CSVELAGGPRDTQYF. The DNA for the CDR3 is TGCAGCGTTGAACTAGCGGGAGGGCCGAGAGATACGCAGTATTTT.

The J gene is TRBJ2-1, the V gene TRBV4-3; TRBD2 aligns across 8 bases. Germline values: CDR1 LGHNA, CDR2 YSLEER. Trimming at V came to 0 bases and at J to 8 bases, leaving 15 bases not matched to a gene. This CDR3 is 18 amino acids long. The CDR3 DNA follows: TGCGCCAGCAGCCAAGATAGTCGGCGGGAGGCCCAAGGGGATGAGCAGTTCTTC. Protein: CASSQDSRREAQGDEQFF.

J is TRBJ1-5 and V is TRBV28; 8 bases match TRBD1. The CDR3 contains 14 residues. From germline, CDR1 is MDHEN and CDR2 SYDVKM. V dropped 4 bases and J dropped 7; count of bases not matched to a gene: 6. The CDR3 spells CASSSRTGRQPQHF. The CDR3 DNA is TGTGCCAGCAGTTCGAGGACAGGGAGACAGCCCCAGCATTTT.

The J gene is TRBJ1-5, the V gene TRBV9; the D is unclear. V gave up 3 bases and J gave up 5 bases, with 9 bases separating them. Germline V gives CDR1 SGDLS, CDR2 YYNGEE. The CDR3 length is 13 residues. For the CDR3, the DNA is TGTGCCAGCAGCGGGGAGGGAGATCAGCCCCAGCATTTT. This sequence encodes CASSGEGDQPQHF.

The rearrangement joins TRBV5-5 to TRBJ2-7, with D perhaps matching TRBD1 or TRBD2 (5 bases each). This CDR3 contains 14 residues. Germline CDR1 reads SGHKS; CDR2 reads YYEKEE (reference sequence). V was shortened by 5 bases and J by 2 bases, with 14 bases between the two germline ends. CDR3 sequence: CASSRTSGPYEQYF. The DNA for the CDR3 is TGTGCCAGCAGTCGCACGTCGGGGCCCTACGAGCAGTACTTC.

The chain is built from TRBV10-3 and TRBJ2-1; 7 nucleotides agree with TRBD1. The CDR3 runs to 15 residues. Germline-derived CDR1 and CDR2 are ENHRY and SYGVKD. Trimming removed 0 bases from V and 9 bases from J; junction bases left unmatched: 8. CDR3 nucleotide sequence: TGTGCCATCAGTGAGTCTCAAGGGGGCCACAGTGAGCAGTTCTTC. Amino acid sequence: CAISESQGGHSEQFF.

This chain links TRBV4-1 with TRBJ2-3; D perhaps matches TRBD2 (6 bases). The ends were cut back, 1 base at V and 4 bases at J, with 12 bases in the middle. The CDR3 is made up of 15 amino acids. Germline V gene data show CDR1 as MGHRA and CDR2 as YSYEKL. The CDR3 DNA reads TGCGCCAGCAGCCAAGGTCCCGGGACTGCAGATACGCAGTATTTT. It codes for CASSQGPGTADTQYF.

V is TRBV13 and J is TRBJ2-7; a possible D gene is TRBD2 (5 bases). The CDR3 consists of 16 residues. V lost 0 bases and J lost 5, with 17 bases in between. Germline assignment: CDR1 PRHDT and CDR2 FYEKMQ (reference sequence). The CDR3 reads CASSLGGVSVRDEQYF. The CDR3 nucleotides are TGTGCCAGCAGCTTAGGCGGCGTCTCTGTGCGGGACGAGCAGTACTTC.

J is TRBJ2-7 and V is TRBV5-4, with D unclear. The CDR3 is 14 residues long. The germline gives CDR1 SGHNT, CDR2 YYREEE (reference sequence). The ends were cut back, 3 bases at V and 0 bases at J, with 10 bases in the middle. CDR3 bases: TGTGCCAGCAGCTCCCTTTCGATCTCCTACGAGCAGTACTTC. Protein: CASSSLSISYEQYF.

This sequence joins TRBV7-8 and TRBJ2-7; D call uncertain. The germline CDR1 and CDR2 sequences are SGHVS and FQNEAQ. Trimming removed 5 bases from V and 5 bases from J, with 13 bases in between. This CDR3 comprises 13 residues. This chain's CDR3 is CASSLLGMDEQYF. The CDR3 bases are TGTGCCAGCAGCCTCCTGGGTATGGACGAGCAGTACTTC.

In its sample, this clone was seen once. J is TRBJ2-3 and V is TRBV7-2, with 10 nucleotides matching TRBD2. Per germline, CDR1 SGHTA and CDR2 FQGNSA. The length of the CDR3 is 16 residues. The ends lost 2 bases at V and 6 bases at J; junction bases unmatched: 8. The CDR3 DNA follows: TGTGCCAGCAGCTTAAGCCTAGCGGGAGCGGGGGATACGCAGTATTTT. This gives the protein CASSLSLAGAGDTQYF.

The CDR3 region is CASSQDYDSIYEQYF. DNA for the CDR3: TGCGCCAGCAGCCAAGATTATGATAGTATCTACGAGCAGTACTTC. The chain recombines TRBV4-3 with TRBJ2-7; D is ambiguous. V gave up 0 bases and J gave up 3 bases, with 12 bases separating them. The CDR3 contains 15 residues. The germline CDR1 and CDR2 sequences are LGHNA and YSLEER.

The chain recombines TRBV27 with TRBJ2-5; 14 nucleotides align to TRBD2. The length of the CDR3 is 17 residues. Germline trimming cut 1 base from V and 5 bases from J; bases unmatched to any gene: 6. The germline CDR1 and CDR2 sequences are MNHEY and SMNVEV (reference sequence). CDR3 sequence reads: CASSLFGTSGRKETQYF. The DNA of the CDR3 is TGTGCCAGCAGTTTATTCGGGACTAGCGGGAGAAAGGAGACCCAGTACTTC.

This rearrangement joins TRBV4-1 to TRBJ1-5; D remains unclear. The CDR3 has 13 residues. Germline V CDR1 and CDR2: MGHRA, YSYEKL. Trimming took 2 bases from V and 7 from J, leaving 9 bases between them. Here the CDR3 DNA reads TGCGCCAGCAGCCAAAACCCGCTCCAGCCCCAGCATTTT. It yields the protein CASSQNPLQPQHF.

This clone showed up just once. The CDR3 protein is CAWTLATNEKLFF. In DNA form, the CDR3 reads TGTGCCTGGACGCTAGCAACTAATGAAAAACTGTTTTTT. The gene calls are TRBV30 and TRBJ1-4; D unclear. This CDR3 spans 13 amino acids. The V end lost 4 bases, the J end lost 0 bases, and 6 bases lay between the germline ends. CDR1 and CDR2 (germline): GTSNPN, SVGIG (reference sequence).

V gene TRBV6-4 combines with J gene TRBJ1-5; possibly TRBD1 for D (6 bases). The CDR3 is 15 amino acids. CDR1 MRHNA and CDR2 SNTAGT come from the germline V gene. The V end was cut by 3 bases, the J end by 2 bases, with 11 bases between. The CDR3 sequence: CASSEQAGGNQPQHF. The CDR3 nucleotides read TGTGCCAGCAGTGAACAGGCAGGGGGCAATCAGCCCCAGCATTTT.

The chain's CDR3 is CASTGGPSYEQYF. The DNA of the CDR3 is TGTGCCAGCACGGGGGGCCCCTCCTACGAGCAGTACTTC. The V gene is TRBV28, the J gene TRBJ2-7; possibly TRBD2 for D (7 bases). The CDR3 runs 13 residues. V lost 7 bases and J 0 bases, leaving 10 bases between the germline ends. Germline CDR1 is MDHEN and CDR2 is SYDVKM.